The 20 T cell receptor beta chains below come from one sample, sequenced in a study of siplizumab effects on memory and regulatory T cells. TCRdb keeps only in-frame clones here, not all; method: immunoSEQ multiplex PCR. The data hold about 64,000 clones, with around 96% observed a single time. Sequences were obtained from naive CD8+ T cells sorted from blood. Every receptor here comes from a human donor in good health.

J is TRBJ1-2 and V is TRBV27, with 9 bases matching TRBD1. Germline CDR1 reads MNHEY; CDR2 reads SMNVEV (reference sequence). The CDR3 has 15 residues. V shed 5 bases and J 3 bases; nucleotides not matched to a gene: 7. The CDR3 here is CASSRGQGLYYGYTF. DNA of the CDR3: TGTGCCAGCAGTCGTGGACAGGGGCTTTACTATGGCTACACCTTC.

The chain employs TRBV5-1 and TRBJ2-7; D possibly corresponds to TRBD2 (5 bases). V lost 2 bases, J lost 5 bases, and 8 bases lay in between. Germline CDR1 reads SGHRS; CDR2 reads YFSETQ. There are 12 residues in the CDR3. The CDR3 loop is CASSFTTNEQYF. The CDR3 nucleotides read TGCGCCAGCAGCTTCACGACTAACGAGCAGTACTTC. Supplemented by reference TRBV5-1 and TRBJ2-7, the full variable domain reads KAGVTQTPRYLIKTRGQQVTLSCSPISGHRSVSWYQQTPGQGLQFLFEYFSETQRNKGNFPGRFSGRQFSNSRSEMNVSTLELGDSALYLCASSFTTNEQYFGPGTRLTVT.

The V and J genes are TRBV4-1 and TRBJ1-6; no firm D call. With 2 bases removed from V and 6 bases from J, the gap between germline ends came to 8 bases. This CDR3 has 14 amino acids. Germline V gene data show CDR1 as MGHRA and CDR2 as YSYEKL. CDR3 protein: CASSQYLGNSPLHF. The CDR3 nucleotides are TGCGCCAGCAGCCAATACCTAGGTAATTCACCCCTCCACTTT.

CDR3 DNA: TGTGCCAGCAGTTTACAGGGAAACAATCAGCCCCAGCATTTT. Encoded protein: CASSLQGNNQPQHF. The chain carries TRBV27 and TRBJ1-5; a possible D gene is TRBD1 (5 bases). In germline, CDR1 is MNHEY, CDR2 SMNVEV (reference sequence). Trimming shortened V by 2 bases and J by 3 bases, and 8 bases separated the two germline ends. This CDR3 region has 14 residues.

The J gene is TRBJ2-7, the V gene TRBV5-4; D is possibly TRBD1 (5 bases). The V end was cut by 0 bases, the J end by 2 bases, with 12 bases between. CDR1 and CDR2 (germline): SGHNT, YYREEE (reference sequence). The CDR3 has 15 residues. The CDR3 bases are TGTGCCAGCAGCTTGGCCACAGGCCTAGCCTACGAGCAGTACTTC. Translated, it gives CASSLATGLAYEQYF.

The chain links TRBV28 to TRBJ1-1, with 9 bases lining up with TRBD1. The junction had 4 bases not matched to a gene; V was cut back by 4 bases and J by 4 bases. This CDR3 is built from 14 residues. Looked up from germline, CDR1 is MDHEN and CDR2 is SYDVKM. The CDR3 reads CASSYLQGATEAFF. DNA for the CDR3: TGTGCCAGCAGTTACCTACAGGGGGCCACTGAAGCTTTCTTT.

This chain links TRBV25-1 with TRBJ2-5, with TRBD2 identical over 12 bases. The CDR3 totals 16 residues. V shed 5 bases, J shed 4 bases, and the junction held 8 bases outside the gene matches. The V gene's germline CDR1 is MGHDK and CDR2 SYGVNS. The CDR3 loop reads CASSPWTSGEAETQYF. The CDR3 DNA reads TGTGCCAGCAGTCCCTGGACTAGCGGGGAGGCAGAGACCCAGTACTTC.

V gene TRBV28 combines with J gene TRBJ1-2; TRBD1 agrees at 7 bases. The ends lost 2 bases at V and 6 bases at J; junction bases unmatched: 6. The CDR3 covers 14 residues. Per germline, CDR1 MDHEN and CDR2 SYDVKM. The CDR3 nucleotides are TGTGCCAGCAGTTTACCCTTGACAGGGAATGGCTACACCTTC. Amino acid sequence: CASSLPLTGNGYTF.

This sequence joins TRBV28 and TRBJ1-5; D is perhaps TRBD1 (5 bases). The length of the CDR3 is 14 residues. With 8 bases removed from V and 3 bases from J, the gap between germline ends came to 14 bases. CDR1 and CDR2 from the germline V gene are MDHEN and SYDVKM. CDR3 sequence: CASSLGGFNQPQHF. The CDR3 DNA is TGTGCCAGCTCCCTCGGGGGGTTCAATCAGCCCCAGCATTTT. Full variable domain (outside the CDR3, taken from reference TRBV28 and TRBJ1-5): DVKVTQSSRYLVKRTGEKVFLECVQDMDHENMFWYRQDPGLGLRLIYFSYDVKMKEKGDIPEGYSVSREKKERFSLILESASTNQTSMYLCASSLGGFNQPQHFGDGTRLSIL.

J is TRBJ2-7 and V is TRBV14, with a tentative D call TRBD1 (6 bases). Trimming took 4 bases from V and 1 from J, leaving 11 bases between them. The CDR3 totals 14 residues. Germline CDR1 reads SGHDN; CDR2 reads FVKESK. CDR3 sequence (DNA): TGTGCCAGCAGCCCTATCAGGGGTTCCTACGAGCAGTACTTC. It yields the protein CASSPIRGSYEQYF.

This clone has just one count. This rearrangement joins TRBV30 to TRBJ2-3; 11 bases map to TRBD2. Germline V gene data show CDR1 as GTSNPN and CDR2 as SVGIG (reference sequence). V shed 3 bases and J 1 base; nucleotides not matched to a gene: 3. The CDR3 is made up of 15 amino acids. CDR3 nucleotides: TGTGCCTGGAGCCTACTAGCGGGGGGCACAGATACGCAGTATTTT. Residues: CAWSLLAGGTDTQYF.

This clone was recorded once. The chain joins TRBV9 to TRBJ2-3; the D gene is possibly TRBD2 (7 bases). Germline V lookup: CDR1 SGDLS, CDR2 YYNGEE. The germline V and J ends were trimmed by 2 bases and 1 base, with 14 bases remaining between them. The CDR3 loop spans 16 amino acids. This CDR3 reads CASSVYAGAGTDTQYF. The CDR3 DNA reads as TGTGCCAGCAGCGTCTACGCGGGGGCTGGCACAGATACGCAGTATTTT.

This sequence joins TRBV28 and TRBJ2-7; 7 nucleotides agree with TRBD2. V lost 1 base, J lost 7 bases, and 1 base stayed unmatched. The germline CDR1 and CDR2 sequences are MDHEN and SYDVKM. This CDR3 has 12 amino acids. The CDR3 loop reads CASSLLGGEQYF. CDR3 nucleotide sequence: TGTGCCAGCAGTTTATTGGGGGGGGAGCAGTACTTC.

This chain joins TRBV7-9 and TRBJ1-2; 8 bases fit TRBD1. The CDR3 runs to 13 residues. J gave up 8 bases and V 4 bases, and 6 bases lay outside the gene matches. The germline V gene has CDR1 SEHNR and CDR2 FQNEAQ (reference sequence). The chain's CDR3 is CASSSGQGDGYTF. CDR3 coding DNA: TGTGCCAGCAGCTCCGGACAGGGAGACGGCTACACCTTC.

The chain has TRBV9 and TRBJ2-7, with 9 bases that match TRBD2. Trimming took 2 bases from V and 5 from J; bases not matched to a gene: 5. The length of the CDR3 is 14 residues. The germline gives CDR1 SGDLS, CDR2 YYNGEE. Written as DNA, the CDR3 is TGTGCCAGCAGCGTTGGCGGGGGGGCCGACGAGCAGTACTTC. Amino acid sequence: CASSVGGGADEQYF.

The chain recombines TRBV11-3 with TRBJ2-1; TRBD2 agrees at 8 bases. This CDR3 has 16 residues. Germline V gives CDR1 SGHNT, CDR2 YENEEA. The trim removed 0 bases at V and 3 bases at J, leaving 4 bases unmatched. The CDR3 nucleotides are TGTGCCAGCAGCTTAGATAGCGGGACCTACTACAATGAGCAGTTCTTC. Protein product: CASSLDSGTYYNEQFF.

This chain links TRBV4-1 with TRBJ2-3; D unclear. The CDR3 consists of 12 residues. CDR1 and CDR2 from the germline V gene are MGHRA and YSYEKL. The germline V and J ends were trimmed by 1 base and 5 bases, with 4 bases remaining between them. The CDR3 DNA sequence: TGCGCCAGCAGCCAAGGTGGAGATACGCAGTATTTT. Protein product: CASSQGGDTQYF.

The chain joins TRBV7-3 to TRBJ2-2; TRBD2 matches 7 bases. Trimming cost V 0 bases and J 7 bases; bases outside gene matches: 2. CDR3 length: 14 amino acids. The germline gives CDR1 SGHTA, CDR2 FQGTGA. The CDR3 region is CASSLTWEGGELFF. Written as DNA, the CDR3 is TGTGCCAGCAGCTTAACGTGGGAGGGCGGGGAGCTGTTTTTT.

The table lists this clone with a count of one. The V call is TRBV7-8, the J call TRBJ1-4; perhaps TRBD1 as D (6 bases). CDR3 length: 16 amino acids. The germline V gene has CDR1 SGHVS and CDR2 FQNEAQ. Between the trimmed V and J ends, which lost 5 bases and 8 bases, there was a span of 21 bases. Here the CDR3 reads CASSHSAGVVREKLFF. DNA for the CDR3: TGTGCCAGCAGCCATTCGGCAGGGGTGGTACGGGAAAAACTGTTTTTT. The full variable domain, its missing parts supplied by reference TRBV7-8 and TRBJ1-4, is GAGVSQSPRYKVAKRGQDVALRCDPISGHVSLFWYQQALGQGPEFLTYFQNEAQLDKSGLPSDRFFAERPEGSVSTLKIQRTQQEDSAVYLCASSHSAGVVREKLFFGSGTQLSVL.

The rearrangement joins TRBV5-4 to TRBJ2-3, with D perhaps matching TRBD2 (6 bases). The CDR3 length is 15 residues. V lost 1 base to trimming and J lost 5 bases, with 14 bases between them. Per the germline V gene, CDR1 is SGHNT and CDR2 is YYREEE (reference sequence). The CDR3, as DNA: TGTGCCAGCAGCTTGTTGACGGGGGTGGAAGATACGCAGTATTTT. It translates to CASSLLTGVEDTQYF.